Below, 18 T cell receptor beta chains from the same sample are listed, as sequenced in a study of shared clonotypes between healthy human individuals. Data came from immunoSEQ multiplex PCR; TCRdb stores just in-frame clones and leaves some out. The table lists over 300,000 clones, around nine tenths of them singletons. The sample taken for sequencing was memory CD8+ T cells sorted from blood. Sample subset: CD45RO+ cells pooled with CCR7-negative TemRA cells. These receptors all stem from a man younger than 35 in good health.

The V call is TRBV2, the J call TRBJ2-3; D remains ambiguous. Trimming took 8 bases from V and 6 from J, leaving 12 bases between them. The CDR3 is 12 residues long. CDR1 SNHLY and CDR2 FYNNEI come from the germline V gene. The CDR3 nucleotides read TGTGCCAGCCTCGACTCTTCTGATACGCAGTATTTT. Encoded protein: CASLDSSDTQYF.

The chain recombines TRBV7-9 with TRBJ2-5; 8 nucleotides line up with TRBD1. This CDR3 has 15 residues. Trimming removed 4 bases from V and 1 base from J; junction bases left unmatched: 5. Germline V gene lookup returns CDR1 SEHNR and CDR2 FQNEAQ (reference sequence). CDR3: CASSSGTGPQETQYF. The CDR3 nucleotides are TGTGCCAGCAGCTCGGGGACAGGCCCCCAAGAGACCCAGTACTTC.

The chain employs TRBV6-1 and TRBJ1-2; maybe TRBD1 (5 bases). Trimming took off 2 bases at V and 8 bases at J, with 18 bases between the two ends. This CDR3 is 15 amino acids long. CDR1 and CDR2 from the germline V gene are MNHNS and SASEGT. The chain's CDR3 is CASSELGPGVGGYTF. In DNA, the CDR3 is TGTGCCAGCAGTGAATTGGGTCCGGGGGTGGGCGGCTACACCTTC.

V usage is TRBV9 and J usage is TRBJ2-3; D might be TRBD2 (5 bases). Germline CDR1 and CDR2: SGDLS and YYNGEE. This CDR3 comprises 15 residues. V was cut by 0 bases and J by 0 bases, with 8 bases left in between. CDR3 sequence: CASSVGPGSTDTQYF. The CDR3 nucleotides are TGTGCCAGCAGCGTAGGTCCGGGGAGCACAGATACGCAGTATTTT.

The chain couples TRBV11-3 to TRBJ2-7, with TRBD1 matching over 9 bases. The trim removed 1 base at V and 3 bases at J, leaving 4 bases unmatched. The CDR3 sequence is 15 residues long. Per the germline V gene, CDR1 is SGHNT and CDR2 is YENEEA. The DNA for the CDR3 is TGTGCCAGCAGCTTAGGACCGGGACAGGGCTACGAGCAGTACTTC. Protein: CASSLGPGQGYEQYF.

This chain connects TRBV6-5 to TRBJ1-5; TRBD1 agrees at 9 bases. V trimming: 6 bases; J trimming: 3 bases; junction bases outside the gene matches: 6. This CDR3 contains 15 residues. CDR1 is MNHEY and CDR2 is SVGAGI in the germline V gene. Here the CDR3 DNA reads TGTGCCAGCAGACGGGACAGGGAGAACAATCAGCCCCAGCATTTT. This gives the protein CASRRDRENNQPQHF.

The chain couples TRBV10-3 to TRBJ1-1; 9 bases agree with TRBD1. Germline assignment: CDR1 ENHRY and CDR2 SYGVKD. Trimming removed 7 bases from V and 1 base from J; junction bases left unmatched: 4. This CDR3 region has 14 residues. DNA of the CDR3: TGTGCCATCACGCCGACAGGGGGGAACACTGAAGCTTTCTTT. This sequence encodes CAITPTGGNTEAFF.

This chain uses TRBV30 with TRBJ1-6; D is unresolved. V shed 1 base and J shed 10 bases, with 20 bases lying between them. The CDR3 extends over 16 amino acids. Germline V lookup: CDR1 GTSNPN, CDR2 SVGIG (reference sequence). The CDR3 region is CAWSDQPPGLGSPLHF. The DNA for the CDR3 is TGTGCCTGGAGTGATCAACCACCGGGTTTGGGGTCACCCCTCCACTTT.

The rearrangement joins TRBV30 to TRBJ2-7, with D unresolved. V lost 3 bases to trimming and J lost 6 bases, with 18 bases between them. Germline CDR1 and CDR2: GTSNPN and SVGIG (reference sequence). The CDR3 runs to 14 residues. The CDR3 spells CAWSHGKGPLEQYF. CDR3 in DNA: TGTGCCTGGAGCCATGGCAAGGGCCCTCTCGAGCAGTACTTC. The variable domain in full, completed from reference TRBV30 and TRBJ2-7, reads SQTIHQWPATLVQPVGSPLSLECTVEGTSNPNLYWYRQAAGRGLQLLFYSVGIGQISSEVPQNLSASRPQDRQFILSSKKLLLSDSGFYLCAWSHGKGPLEQYFGPGTRLTVT.

The chain links TRBV7-9 to TRBJ2-1; possible D gene TRBD2, 6 bases. V was cut by 1 base and J by 10 bases, with 11 bases left in between. Germline V gene lookup returns CDR1 SEHNR and CDR2 FQNEAQ (reference sequence). There are 13 residues in the CDR3. CDR3 amino acids: CASSLGTAGEQFF. The CDR3 DNA is TGTGCCAGCAGCTTAGGGACCGCGGGAGAGCAGTTCTTC.

The chain employs TRBV29-1 and TRBJ1-3; tentatively, D is TRBD1 (6 bases). The CDR3 length is 13 residues. CDR1 and CDR2 (germline): SQVTM, ANQGSEA. V was trimmed by 3 bases and J by 2 bases, leaving 8 bases between them. The CDR3 loop is CSVDPGAGNTIYF. The CDR3 coding sequence is TGCAGCGTTGACCCAGGGGCTGGAAACACCATATATTTT.

This rearrangement joins TRBV11-1 to TRBJ2-7; D is uncertain. Trimming took 3 bases from V and 1 from J, leaving 7 bases between them. From germline, CDR1 is SGHAT and CDR2 FQDESV (reference sequence). The CDR3 has 13 amino acids. Here the CDR3 DNA reads TGTGCCAGCAGCTTTCTGGTTTCCTACGAGCAGTACTTC. Residues: CASSFLVSYEQYF.

The chain employs TRBV19 and TRBJ2-5; TRBD2 agrees at 8 bases. The DNA end lines up better with TRBJ2-7; the J call may be wrong. Germline V gene sequence: CDR1 LNHDA, CDR2 SQIVND (reference sequence). The CDR3 has 15 residues. For the CDR3, the DNA is TGTGCCAGTAGTATCACAGCGGGGGTCGCCTACGAGCAGTACTTC. It translates to CASSITAGVAYEQYF.

The rearrangement links TRBV25-1 to TRBJ2-3; TRBD1 aligns across 7 bases. V shed 2 bases, J shed 0 bases, and the junction held 5 bases outside the gene matches. This CDR3 is built from 16 residues. CDR1 and CDR2 (germline): MGHDK, SYGVNS. For the CDR3, the DNA is TGTGCCAGCAGTGAAAAGGGGGCAACTAGCACAGATACGCAGTATTTT. Translated: CASSEKGATSTDTQYF.

The chain joins TRBV7-9 to TRBJ2-7; 8 bases fit TRBD1. Per germline, CDR1 SEHNR and CDR2 FQNEAQ (reference sequence). V was clipped by 5 bases and J by 7 bases; unmatched bases: 13. CDR3 size: 15 residues. The CDR3 loop reads CASSAAGTGDREQYF. CDR3 coding DNA: TGTGCCAGCAGCGCGGCCGGGACAGGAGATCGGGAGCAGTACTTC.

The rearrangement links TRBV6-5 to TRBJ2-2; D possibly corresponds to TRBD1 (6 bases). This CDR3 is built from 15 residues. With 6 bases removed from V and 1 base from J, the gap between germline ends came to 12 bases. Per germline, CDR1 MNHEY and CDR2 SVGAGI. The CDR3 DNA follows: TGTGCCAGCAGCCGACAGGATGAGAACACCGGGGAGCTGTTTTTT. This codes for CASSRQDENTGELFF.

The V call is TRBV7-9, the J call TRBJ1-1, with D unclear. Germline V gene sequence: CDR1 SEHNR, CDR2 FQNEAQ (reference sequence). The CDR3 consists of 14 residues. V lost 0 bases, J lost 1 base, and 6 bases lay in between. DNA for the CDR3: TGTGCCAGCAGCTTAGCGGTGGGGAACACTGAAGCTTTCTTT. Translated, it gives CASSLAVGNTEAFF.

V gene TRBV5-1 combines with J gene TRBJ2-1, with 12 bases matching TRBD2. V shed 4 bases, J shed 7 bases, and the junction held 6 bases outside the gene matches. The CDR3 loop spans 15 amino acids. Per germline, CDR1 SGHRS and CDR2 YFSETQ. DNA of the CDR3: TGCGCCAGCAGCCTCCCTAGCGGGAGGGGTAATGAGCAGTTCTTC. Translating gives CASSLPSGRGNEQFF.